The 23 T cell receptor beta chains given below trace back to one sample, sequenced in a study of blood T cell repertoires in COVID-19. Clones were read by immunoSEQ multiplex PCR, and TCRdb kept only the in-frame ones, dropping some. The sample consists of some 250,000 clones, over 75% of them appearing once. Sequencing was done on a sample of peripheral blood. These receptors were collected from a woman aged 80 or over with acute or convalescent COVID-19.

This chain links TRBV19 with TRBJ2-1; 9 bases are a match to TRBD1. The germline V gene has CDR1 LNHDA and CDR2 SQIVND (reference sequence). V lost 5 bases to trimming and J lost 7 bases; unmatched junction nucleotides: 6. The CDR3 runs to 14 residues. The CDR3 nucleotides are TGTGCCAGTAGTGCGGGACAGGGACGGAATGAGCAGTTCTTC. It translates to CASSAGQGRNEQFF.

The chain carries TRBV5-1 and TRBJ1-6; 7 bases map to TRBD1. The germline V gene has CDR1 SGHRS and CDR2 YFSETQ. Unmatched junction bases numbered 8, after V lost 4 bases and J lost 7 bases. This CDR3 has 15 residues. CDR3 protein: CASSQEGASNSPLHF. The CDR3 DNA reads as TGCGCCAGCAGCCAGGAGGGGGCGAGCAATTCACCCCTCCACTTT.

This chain uses TRBV6-5 with TRBJ1-2; 8 bases align to TRBD1. CDR3 length: 14 amino acids. Germline V gene lookup returns CDR1 MNHEY and CDR2 SVGAGI. J was trimmed by 5 bases and V by 6 bases; bases with no gene match: 8. CDR3: CASSRDRFLYGYTF. The CDR3 DNA reads TGTGCCAGCAGCCGGGACAGGTTTTTGTATGGCTACACCTTC.

The V and J genes are TRBV18 and TRBJ2-2; TRBD1 might be the D (6 bases). Germline V gene data show CDR1 as KGHSH and CDR2 as LQKENI. This CDR3 has 15 amino acids. The germline V and J ends were trimmed by 6 bases and 11 bases, with 22 bases remaining between them. The CDR3 DNA is TGTGCCAGCTCTCCCCCAATGGGACAAGGTCAAGAGCTGTTTTTT. Its protein is CASSPPMGQGQELFF.

The chain recombines TRBV5-6 with TRBJ1-1; 7 positions match TRBD1. The junction had 2 bases not matched to a gene; V was cut back by 0 bases and J by 0 bases. Germline values: CDR1 SGHDT, CDR2 YYEEEE. The CDR3 runs to 15 residues. The chain's CDR3 is CASSLAGTVNTEAFF. The DNA of the CDR3 is TGTGCCAGCAGCTTGGCCGGGACAGTGAACACTGAAGCTTTCTTT.

The V call is TRBV5-1, the J call TRBJ1-5; 7 bases fit TRBD1. Unmatched junction bases numbered 4, after V lost 4 bases and J lost 3 bases. Per germline, CDR1 SGHRS and CDR2 YFSETQ. The CDR3 runs to 14 residues. The CDR3 DNA follows: TGCGCCAGCAGCCCGGGACAGCTCAATCAGCCCCAGCATTTT. Encoded protein: CASSPGQLNQPQHF. The full variable domain, its missing parts supplied by reference TRBV5-1 and TRBJ1-5, is KAGVTQTPRYLIKTRGQQVTLSCSPISGHRSVSWYQQTPGQGLQFLFEYFSETQRNKGNFPGRFSGRQFSNSRSEMNVSTLELGDSALYLCASSPGQLNQPQHFGDGTRLSIL.

V usage is TRBV10-1 and J usage is TRBJ2-3; 8 bases fit TRBD1. This CDR3 comprises 15 residues. Germline-derived CDR1 and CDR2 are WNHNN and SYGVQD (reference sequence). Trimming cost V 5 bases and J 2 bases; bases outside gene matches: 6. DNA for the CDR3: TGCGCCAGCAGTCCGGGACAGGTGATCACAGATACGCAGTATTTT. Its translation: CASSPGQVITDTQYF.

This rearrangement joins TRBV9 to TRBJ2-2; 14 nucleotides match TRBD2. The trim removed 3 bases at V and 4 bases at J, leaving 2 bases unmatched. The CDR3 sequence is 16 residues long. CDR1 and CDR2 (germline): SGDLS, YYNGEE. The CDR3 DNA reads as TGTGCCAGCAGCGAGGGACTAGCGGGAGCCACCGGGGAGCTGTTTTTT. Its translation is CASSEGLAGATGELFF. The complete variable domain, with remaining parts taken from reference TRBV9 and TRBJ2-2, reads DSGVTQTPKHLITATGQRVTLRCSPRSGDLSVYWYQQSLDQGLQFLIQYYNGEERAKGNILERFSAQQFPDLHSELNLSSLELGDSALYFCASSEGLAGATGELFFGEGSRLTVL.

The chain carries TRBV18 and TRBJ1-1; 8 bases align to TRBD1. V lost 3 bases to trimming and J lost 4 bases; unmatched junction nucleotides: 7. Germline V gives CDR1 KGHSH, CDR2 LQKENI. The CDR3 totals 15 residues. CDR3 sequence: CASSPRQGWSTEAFF. The CDR3 coding sequence is TGTGCCAGCTCACCGCGACAGGGGTGGTCCACTGAAGCTTTCTTT.

V usage is TRBV5-1 and J usage is TRBJ1-2; a possible D gene is TRBD1 (6 bases). Germline V gene data show CDR1 as SGHRS and CDR2 as YFSETQ. The CDR3 totals 17 residues. V was cut by 3 bases and J by 0 bases, with 18 bases left in between. The CDR3 sequence: CASSWGEGGPANYGYTF. In nucleotides, the CDR3 is TGCGCCAGCAGCTGGGGCGAGGGGGGGCCTGCTAACTATGGCTACACCTTC. The full variable domain, rest sourced from reference TRBV5-1 and TRBJ1-2, is KAGVTQTPRYLIKTRGQQVTLSCSPISGHRSVSWYQQTPGQGLQFLFEYFSETQRNKGNFPGRFSGRQFSNSRSEMNVSTLELGDSALYLCASSWGEGGPANYGYTFGSGTRLTVV.

The rearrangement links TRBV10-3 to TRBJ2-7, with 10 bases matching TRBD1. The CDR3 has 13 residues. V shed 10 bases and J 0 bases; nucleotides not matched to a gene: 3. In germline, CDR1 is ENHRY, CDR2 SYGVKD. The DNA for the CDR3 is TGTGCCAGTAGGACAGGGGGCTCCTACGAGCAGTACTTC. This codes for CASRTGGSYEQYF.

The chain couples TRBV11-1 to TRBJ2-2; 7 nucleotides align to TRBD2. Germline V CDR1 and CDR2: SGHAT, FQDESV (reference sequence). The CDR3 totals 16 residues. V shed 2 bases, J shed 5 bases, and the junction held 8 bases outside the gene matches. CDR3 sequence (DNA): TGTGCCAGCAGCTTAAGCGCAGTCGGGGGGACCGGGGAGCTGTTTTTT. Protein product: CASSLSAVGGTGELFF.

The chain combines TRBV24-1 with TRBJ1-4, with D hard to call. With 5 bases removed from V and 7 bases from J, the gap between germline ends came to 19 bases. CDR1 is KGHDR and CDR2 is SFDVKD in the germline V gene. This CDR3 region has 16 residues. The CDR3 sequence: CATSGGARLVSEKLFF. The CDR3 DNA follows: TGTGCCACCAGTGGCGGCGCGAGATTAGTGAGTGAAAAACTGTTTTTT.

This chain uses TRBV28 with TRBJ2-2; 9 nucleotides align to TRBD1. Germline V gives CDR1 MDHEN, CDR2 SYDVKM. The CDR3 sequence is 17 residues long. The junction had 12 bases not matched to a gene; V was cut back by 3 bases and J by 7 bases. The CDR3 region has the DNA TGTGCCAGCAGTTTTACCCTCCGGACAGGGGAGAACGGGGAGCTGTTTTTT. This gives the protein CASSFTLRTGENGELFF.

This clone showed up just a few times. V usage is TRBV7-9 and J usage is TRBJ2-3; 8 bases line up with TRBD2. The CDR3 is 16 residues long. The germline gives CDR1 SEHNR, CDR2 FQNEAQ (reference sequence). The V and J ends lost 5 bases and 2 bases, in that order; junction bases with no gene match: 9. The DNA of the CDR3 is TGTGCCAGCAGCCCCCAAGCGGGGGCCTCCACAGATACGCAGTATTTT. Translating gives CASSPQAGASTDTQYF. Based on the CDR3 plus reference TRBV7-9 and TRBJ2-3, the full variable domain is DTGVSQNPRHKITKRGQNVTFRCDPISEHNRLYWYRQTLGQGPEFLTYFQNEAQLEKSRLLSDRFSAERPKGSFSTLEIQRTEQGDSAMYLCASSPQAGASTDTQYFGPGTRLTVL.

This chain joins TRBV10-2 and TRBJ1-1; TRBD1 matches at 9 bases. V was clipped by 2 bases and J by 10 bases; unmatched bases: 17. The CDR3 length is 17 residues. CDR1 WSHSY and CDR2 SAAADI come from the germline V gene. The CDR3 nucleotides are TGCGCCAGCAGTGAGCCCGGACAGGGGAGAGTTAAGCAAGGAGCTTTCTTT. Protein: CASSEPGQGRVKQGAFF.

This CDR3 reads CASSPARGGLGETQYF. CDR3 nucleotides: TGTGCCAGCTCCCCCGCGCGGGGGGGCCTAGGAGAGACCCAGTACTTC. The chain combines TRBV18 with TRBJ2-5; 9 nucleotides line up with TRBD2. CDR3 length: 16 amino acids. Trimming cost V 6 bases and J 4 bases; bases outside gene matches: 12. Germline CDR1 reads KGHSH; CDR2 reads LQKENI.

The rearrangement links TRBV3-1 (or the pseudogene TRBV3-2) to TRBJ2-5, with 8 bases aligning to TRBD2. Germline V gene sequence: CDR1 LGHDT, CDR2 YNNKEL (reference sequence). The CDR3 has 14 residues. Losses at the gene ends were 4 bases for V and 3 bases for J; bases not matched to a gene: 4. The CDR3 DNA reads as TGTGCCAGCAGCCTCGGGACTAGAAAAGAGACCCAGTACTTC. Translated: CASSLGTRKETQYF.

The count of this clone is one. V usage is TRBV4-2 and J usage is TRBJ1-4, with 7 bases matching TRBD1. From germline, CDR1 is LGHNA and CDR2 YNFKEQ. The CDR3 consists of 14 residues. V trimming: 9 bases; J trimming: 5 bases; junction bases outside the gene matches: 9. The CDR3 region has the DNA TGTGCCAGTGCACAAGGGACAGCGAATGAAAAACTGTTTTTT. Amino acid sequence: CASAQGTANEKLFF.

This chain connects TRBV3-1 (or the pseudogene TRBV3-2) to TRBJ2-7, with 7 positions matching TRBD1. V lost 2 bases and J lost 1; bases outside the gene matches: 2. This CDR3 region has 14 residues. Germline CDR1 reads LGHDT; CDR2 reads YNNKEL (reference sequence). The CDR3 is CASSQRQGSYEQYF. CDR3 coding DNA: TGTGCCAGCAGCCAACGACAGGGATCCTACGAGCAGTACTTC.

The chain links TRBV5-1 to TRBJ1-5; D is uncertain. Germline CDR1 is SGHRS and CDR2 is YFSETQ. The CDR3 is 13 residues long. V lost 0 bases and J 5 bases, leaving 6 bases between the germline ends. CDR3 residues: CASSLGSDQPQHF. CDR3 DNA sequence: TGCGCCAGCAGCTTGGGATCGGATCAGCCCCAGCATTTT.

V is TRBV29-1 and J is TRBJ2-3; D is possibly TRBD2 (5 bases). Germline CDR1 reads SQVTM; CDR2 reads ANQGSEA. The CDR3 extends over 11 amino acids. V was clipped by 4 bases and J by 4 bases, with 6 bases between them. CDR3 DNA sequence: TGCAGCGTTGCCGGGGCAGATACGCAGTATTTT. This encodes CSVAGADTQYF.

This clone was observed a few times. This chain joins TRBV5-8 and TRBJ1-1; D is uncertain. The germline gives CDR1 SGHTS, CDR2 YDEGEE. Trimming cost V 4 bases and J 0 bases, with 16 bases left between them. The CDR3 contains 16 residues. For the CDR3, the DNA is TGTGCCAGCAGCCACTCACTGACAAATATGAACACTGAAGCTTTCTTT. It specifies CASSHSLTNMNTEAFF. The full variable domain, its missing parts supplied by reference TRBV5-8 and TRBJ1-1, is EAGVTQSPTHLIKTRGQQATLRCSPISGHTSVYWYQQALGLGLQFLLWYDEGEERNRGNFPPRFSGRQFPNYSSELNVNALELEDSALYLCASSHSLTNMNTEAFFGQGTRLTVV.